These 13 T cell receptor beta chains were sequenced from one sample in a study of blood T cell repertoires in COVID-19 (dated by TCRdb to about 2020). Receptor libraries were prepared by the immunoSEQ multiplex PCR assay. TCRdb obtained this table from immuneACCESS and retained in-frame rearrangements with V and J assigned. These tables miss some clones; where compared with another copy, unresolved V genes account for less than half of the shortfall, and the remainder is unexplained. The sample profile shows 25,000 to 35,000 clones; around nine tenths of them were found once. Clones ranked in the top ten supply about 25% of the sample. Input material: peripheral blood. These receptors all stem from a human donor in a cohort sampled during active COVID-19.

This clone was observed once. This chain uses TRBV9 with TRBJ2-3; D may be TRBD1 (5 bases). Deletions cut 1 base from V and 1 base from J, with 10 bases between. The CDR3 runs 15 residues. The germline gives CDR1 SGDLS, CDR2 YYNGEE. CDR3 coding DNA: TGTGCCAGCAGCGTAACCAGGGTGGGCACAGATACGCAGTATTTT. Encoded protein: CASSVTRVGTDTQYF.

V is TRBV15 and J is TRBJ2-5; 15 nucleotides line up with TRBD2. V lost 5 bases, J lost 5 bases, and 6 bases stayed unmatched. The length of the CDR3 is 16 residues. Germline V gene sequence: CDR1 LNHNV, CDR2 YYDKDF (reference sequence). CDR3 nucleotide sequence: TGTGCCACCAGCGATCCCGGGACTAGCGGGGGGGAGACCCAGTACTTC. It codes for CATSDPGTSGGETQYF.

The chain has TRBV11-2 and TRBJ2-3; 8 nucleotides line up with TRBD2. The CDR3 sequence is 16 residues long. Germline loops: CDR1 SGHAT, CDR2 FQNNGV. J was trimmed by 2 bases and V by 5 bases; bases with no gene match: 9. The CDR3 spells CASSMRGDFYTDTQYF. The CDR3 nucleotides read TGTGCCAGCAGCATGCGGGGGGACTTCTACACAGATACGCAGTATTTT.

The genes are TRBV2 and TRBJ1-5; D not certain. V was cut by 5 bases and J by 0 bases, with 5 bases left in between. This CDR3 region has 13 residues. Looked up from germline, CDR1 is SNHLY and CDR2 is FYNNEI. This CDR3 is CASSLYSNQPQHF. DNA for the CDR3: TGTGCCAGCAGTCTATATAGCAATCAGCCCCAGCATTTT.

The rearrangement links TRBV12-5 to TRBJ2-3, with 8 positions matching TRBD2. The CDR3 runs to 18 residues. Germline V lookup: CDR1 LGHNT, CDR2 FRNRAP. Unmatched junction bases numbered 11, after V lost 0 bases and J lost 3 bases. The CDR3 reads CASGLVRIPGTRTDTQYF. The CDR3 bases are TGTGCTAGTGGTTTGGTCAGAATTCCCGGGACTAGGACAGATACGCAGTATTTT.

This chain links TRBV30 with TRBJ2-7; no reliable D call. Germline lookup yields CDR1 GTSNPN and CDR2 SVGIG (reference sequence). The V gene lost 4 bases and the J gene lost 6 bases, with 16 bases spanning the gap. The CDR3 has 13 residues. The CDR3 protein is CAWTGSLLGEQYF. CDR3 nucleotides: TGTGCCTGGACGGGTAGCCTCCTAGGCGAGCAGTACTTC. The variable domain in full, completed from reference TRBV30 and TRBJ2-7, reads SQTIHQWPATLVQPVGSPLSLECTVEGTSNPNLYWYRQAAGRGLQLLFYSVGIGQISSEVPQNLSASRPQDRQFILSSKKLLLSDSGFYLCAWTGSLLGEQYFGPGTRLTVT.

This chain connects TRBV11-2 to TRBJ2-7, with a tentative D call TRBD1 (6 bases). Germline CDR1 is SGHAT and CDR2 is FQNNGV. V lost 1 base to trimming and J lost 10 bases, with 11 bases between them. CDR3 length: 12 amino acids. The CDR3 protein is CASSLAQGEQYF. DNA for the CDR3: TGTGCCAGCAGCTTAGCACAGGGAGAACAGTACTTC.

The chain couples TRBV10-3 to TRBJ2-5, with 7 positions matching TRBD2. Germline CDR1 and CDR2: ENHRY and SYGVKD. The V gene end was trimmed by 3 bases and the J gene end by 4 bases; junction bases not matched to a gene: 8. The CDR3 contains 15 residues. The CDR3 region is CAISDGGGTRETQYF. CDR3 in DNA: TGTGCCATCAGTGATGGGGGAGGGACGAGAGAGACCCAGTACTTC.

J is TRBJ2-5 and V is TRBV20-1; maybe TRBD2 (7 bases). The CDR3 totals 14 residues. Germline lookup yields CDR1 DFQATT and CDR2 SNEGSKA (reference sequence). With 3 bases removed from V and 5 bases from J, the gap between germline ends came to 16 bases. The CDR3: CSASIGGGRETQYF. CDR3 DNA sequence: TGCAGTGCTAGTATCGGCGGGGGCCGGGAGACCCAGTACTTC.

This clone was counted a single time. V and J are TRBV3-1 (or the pseudogene TRBV3-2) and TRBJ2-5; 8 nucleotides align to TRBD2. V dropped 4 bases and J dropped 0; count of bases not matched to a gene: 1. This CDR3 is 14 amino acids long. Looked up from germline, CDR1 is LGHDT and CDR2 is YNNKEL (reference sequence). The CDR3 DNA reads TGTGCCAGCAGCCGTAGCGGGGACCAAGAGACCCAGTACTTC. This gives the protein CASSRSGDQETQYF.

This clone was seen once. J is TRBJ2-7 and V is TRBV4-2; D may be TRBD2 (6 bases). CDR3 length: 13 residues. Trimming shortened V by 3 bases and J by 4 bases, and 10 bases separated the two germline ends. The germline CDR1 and CDR2 sequences are LGHNA and YNFKEQ. The CDR3 loop reads CASSHDGGYEQYF. In DNA, the CDR3 is TGTGCCAGCAGCCACGACGGGGGATACGAGCAGTACTTC.

The chain links TRBV12-2 to TRBJ1-1; no DNA check was done on the table's D call, TRBD1. TRBV12-2 is labeled a pseudogene. The CDR3 consists of 18 residues. CDR3 nucleotide sequence: TGTGCAAGTCGCTTAGCGGGCCAGGGGATCGCCCGGAGCACTGAAGCTTTCTTT. Protein: CASRLAGQGIARSTEAFF.

This clone has a handful of counts. The DNA of the CDR3 is TGTGCCAGCAGTTTATCGATTGGACAGGGAGGACAGCCCCAGCATTTT. This translates into CASSLSIGQGGQPQHF. This sequence joins TRBV27 and TRBJ1-5; 8 bases line up with TRBD1. V lost 0 bases and J lost 7; bases outside the gene matches: 8. This CDR3 comprises 16 residues. Germline-derived CDR1 and CDR2 are MNHEY and SMNVEV (reference sequence).